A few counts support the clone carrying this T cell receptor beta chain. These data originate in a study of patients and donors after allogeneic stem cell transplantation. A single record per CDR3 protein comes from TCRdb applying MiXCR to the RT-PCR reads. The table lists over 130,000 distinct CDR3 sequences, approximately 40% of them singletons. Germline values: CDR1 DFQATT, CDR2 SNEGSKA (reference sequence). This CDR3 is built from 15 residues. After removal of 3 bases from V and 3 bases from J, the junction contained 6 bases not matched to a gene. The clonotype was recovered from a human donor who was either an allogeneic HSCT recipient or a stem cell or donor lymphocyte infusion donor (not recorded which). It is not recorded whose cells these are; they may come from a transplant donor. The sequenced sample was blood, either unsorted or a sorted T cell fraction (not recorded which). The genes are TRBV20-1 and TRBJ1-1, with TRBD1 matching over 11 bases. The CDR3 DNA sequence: TGCAGTGCTAGGGACAGGGGGCGCGGGCACACTGAAGCTTTCTTT. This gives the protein CSARDRGRGHTEAFF.